Following are 10 T cell receptor beta chains from one sample sequenced in a study of technical replicates of blood from a few donors. Sequenced by immunoSEQ multiplex PCR; TCRdb stores in-frame clones only, minus some. The table includes more than 90,000 clones, 85% to 95% detected once. Sequencing was done on a sample of T cells isolated from PBMCs. These receptors were taken from a human donor in good health.

The chain joins TRBV9 to TRBJ1-1; TRBD1 might be the D (5 bases). V was shortened by 0 bases and J by 3 bases, with 15 bases between the two germline ends. CDR3 size: 16 residues. Germline CDR1 reads SGDLS; CDR2 reads YYNGEE. This CDR3 is CASSVGAGGEDTEAFF. CDR3 coding DNA: TGTGCCAGCAGCGTAGGTGCCGGGGGTGAGGACACTGAAGCTTTCTTT.

The CDR3 sequence: CASSQELAGGKGDTQYF. CDR3 coding DNA: TGTGCCAGCAGCCAAGAATTAGCGGGAGGTAAGGGAGATACGCAGTATTTT. The V and J genes are TRBV4-2 and TRBJ2-3; 10 positions match TRBD2. Per the germline V gene, CDR1 is LGHNA and CDR2 is YNFKEQ. V lost 0 bases and J lost 5; bases outside the gene matches: 8. This CDR3 is 17 amino acids long.

The gene calls are TRBV5-8 and TRBJ2-2, with 7 nucleotides matching TRBD1. Germline V lookup: CDR1 SGHTS, CDR2 YDEGEE. The trim removed 0 bases at V and 4 bases at J, leaving 6 bases unmatched. There are 16 residues in the CDR3. CDR3 region: CASSLEGQRFTGELFF. The CDR3 DNA is TGTGCCAGCAGCTTGGAGGGACAGCGGTTCACCGGGGAGCTGTTTTTT.

The chain couples TRBV5-6 to TRBJ2-5, with 8 bases that match TRBD1. Trimming at V came to 3 bases and at J to 5 bases, leaving 9 bases not matched to a gene. CDR1 and CDR2 (germline): SGHDT, YYEEEE. This CDR3 comprises 15 residues. This CDR3 reads CASSSLDRAHETQYF. The CDR3 bases are TGTGCCAGCAGCTCCCTGGACAGGGCTCACGAGACCCAGTACTTC.

This chain uses TRBV29-1 with TRBJ2-7; TRBD1 agrees at 9 bases. Trimming took 7 bases from V and 3 from J; bases not matched to a gene: 4. CDR3 length: 12 amino acids. Germline-derived CDR1 and CDR2 are SQVTM and ANQGSEA. This chain's CDR3 is CSAGTGSYEQYF. CDR3 DNA sequence: TGCAGCGCCGGGACAGGGAGCTACGAGCAGTACTTC.

In DNA form, the CDR3 reads TGTGCCAGCAGCTTAGGTAACAGGGAACTGAGCAATGAGCAGTTCTTC. Its protein is CASSLGNRELSNEQFF. The chain is built from TRBV7-2 and TRBJ2-1; a possible D gene is TRBD1 (6 bases). The length of the CDR3 is 16 residues. Deletions cut 1 base from V and 6 bases from J, with 16 bases between. Germline V gives CDR1 SGHTA, CDR2 FQGNSA.

V usage is TRBV19 and J usage is TRBJ2-3; possible D gene TRBD2, 6 bases. Trimming left V 5 bases short and J 0 bases short, with 15 bases between. The germline CDR1 and CDR2 sequences are LNHDA and SQIVND (reference sequence). The CDR3 runs 16 residues. For the CDR3, the DNA is TGTGCCAGTAGTGTCGGCGAGCGGGTGAGCACAGATACGCAGTATTTT. Residues: CASSVGERVSTDTQYF.

The chain has TRBV6-6 and TRBJ2-5; D might be TRBD1 (5 bases). The end of the DNA aligns better with TRBJ2-7, so the J call may be wrong. CDR1 MNHNY and CDR2 SVGAGI come from the germline V gene (reference sequence). The CDR3 length is 15 residues. As DNA, the CDR3 is TGTGCCAGCAGTTACTCGGACACGCGAAGGAACGAGCAGTACTTC. This gives the protein CASSYSDTRRNEQYF.

This clone was seen once. This chain joins TRBV19 and TRBJ2-7; 9 bases align to TRBD1. Germline V gene sequence: CDR1 LNHDA, CDR2 SQIVND (reference sequence). The J segment lost 3 bases and the V segment lost 5 bases, leaving 5 bases of the junction unmatched. The CDR3 runs to 14 residues. The CDR3 bases are TGTGCCAGTAGTGCAGGACAGGGGAGCTACGAGCAGTACTTC. Translated: CASSAGQGSYEQYF.

The count of this clone is one. This chain connects TRBV25-1 to TRBJ2-1; D not certain. The germline V gene has CDR1 MGHDK and CDR2 SYGVNS. The V gene lost 7 bases and the J gene lost 7 bases, with 8 bases spanning the gap. CDR3 length: 11 amino acids. DNA of the CDR3: TGTGCCAGCATGGTTCGGAATGAGCAGTTCTTC. Translating it yields CASMVRNEQFF.